The sequence of this T cell receptor beta chain was determined in a study of tumor and adjacent non-tumor tissue in lung cancer. Overall study results and limits: Top 100 clones took a larger repertoire share in normal lung. Compared with tumor, normal lung showed significantly lower TCR diversity.

The template was RNA from unsorted bulk tissue. Newly diagnosed lung cancer patients had thoracic surgery in China, August–November 2014, without prior chemotherapy. CDR1 MNHNS and CDR2 SASEGT come from the germline V gene. V gave up 5 bases and J gave up 0 bases, with 14 bases separating them. This CDR3 spans 16 amino acids. On this clonotype: Its matching antigen is unknown. A much larger clone sits a single nucleotide away, making a read error possible.

Three rounds of nested PCR, following a modified ARM-PCR protocol, produced the TCRbeta library. TCRdb re-called the multiplex PCR reads with MiXCR, one entry per CDR3 protein. The sample contains 120,000 or so distinct CDR3 sequences, around three fifths of which appear only once. The receptor was isolated from a man under 40 with non-small cell lung cancer. The sequenced material came from lung tumor tissue. The V and J genes are TRBV6-1 and TRBJ2-1; no firm D call. The CDR3 nucleotides read TGTGCCAGCAGTAGACCCCGTTTTCGCTCCTACAATGAGCAGTTCTTC. It yields the protein CASSRPRFRSYNEQFF.